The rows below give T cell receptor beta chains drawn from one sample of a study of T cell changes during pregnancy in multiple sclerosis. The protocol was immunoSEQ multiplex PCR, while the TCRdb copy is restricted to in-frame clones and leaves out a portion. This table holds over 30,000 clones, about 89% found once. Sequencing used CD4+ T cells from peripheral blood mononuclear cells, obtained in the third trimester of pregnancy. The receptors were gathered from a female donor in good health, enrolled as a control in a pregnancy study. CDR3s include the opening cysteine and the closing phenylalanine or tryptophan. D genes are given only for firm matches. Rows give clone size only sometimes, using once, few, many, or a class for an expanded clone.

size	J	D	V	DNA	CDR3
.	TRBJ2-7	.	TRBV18	TGTGCCAGCTCACCGGAGGTTGGGGACTCCTACGAGCAGTACTTC	CASSPEVGDSYEQYF
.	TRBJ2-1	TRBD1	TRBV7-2	TGTGCCAGCAGCTCCGGGCCGACAGGGGGACAGGATGAGCAGTTCTTC	CASSSGPTGGQDEQFF
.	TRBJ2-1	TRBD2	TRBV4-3	TGCGCCAGCAGCCAAGGGACTAGCGGGAGGGCCTCGTGGGAGGAGCAGTTCTTC	CASSQGTSGRASWEEQFF
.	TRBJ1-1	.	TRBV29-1	TGCAGCGGGGGGACGGGGGGCATGAACACTGAAGCTTTCTTT	CSGGTGGMNTEAFF
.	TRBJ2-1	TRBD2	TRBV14	TGTGCCAGCAGCCGACTAGCAGCCTACAATGAGCAGTTCTTC	CASSRLAAYNEQFF
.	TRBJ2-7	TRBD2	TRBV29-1	TGCAGCGTTGAAAGCGGGGCAGGGTTATACCAGTACTTC	CSVESGAGLYQYF
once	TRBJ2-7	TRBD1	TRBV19	TGTGCCAGTAGTTCGGGGACAGGGGACTTCGGACGGGAGCAGTACTTC	CASSSGTGDFGREQYF
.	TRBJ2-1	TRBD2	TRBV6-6	TGTGCCAGCAGCGGGGATGGGACTAGCGTTATCTTC	CASSGDGTSVIF
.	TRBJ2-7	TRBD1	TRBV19	TGTGCCAGTAGTATCTCTGACAGGGGACCCTACGAGCAGTACTTC	CASSISDRGPYEQYF
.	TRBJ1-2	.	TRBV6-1	TGTGCCAGCAGTGACGGCAGTTACCGGACTTACCGGGGTGGCTACACCTTC	CASSDGSYRTYRGGYTF
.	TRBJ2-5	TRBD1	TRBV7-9	TGTGCCAGCAGCCCAGACAGGGCACGAGAGACCCAGTACTTC	CASSPDRARETQYF
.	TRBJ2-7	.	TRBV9	TGTGCCAGCAGCGTAGGGCATGGGGACAACGAGCAGTACTTC	CASSVGHGDNEQYF
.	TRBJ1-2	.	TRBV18	TGTGCCAGCTCACCAATGAAGACTCAGGGCTACACCTTC	CASSPMKTQGYTF
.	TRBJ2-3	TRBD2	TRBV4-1	TGCGCCAGCAGCCAAGGGGGGACTAGCGCGGATACGCAGTATTTT	CASSQGGTSADTQYF
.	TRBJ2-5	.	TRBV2	TGTGCCAGCAGTGATCTGACCCAGTACTTC	CASSDLTQYF
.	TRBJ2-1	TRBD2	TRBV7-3	TGTGCCAGCAGCTTAATGGGACTAGCAGGTGAGCAGTTCTTC	CASSLMGLAGEQFF
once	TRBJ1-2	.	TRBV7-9	TGTGCCAGCAGCTTGACAACAGGGCCCGGCTACACCTTC	CASSLTTGPGYTF
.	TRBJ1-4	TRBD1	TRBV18	TGTGCCAGCTCACCATCCATGACAGGGGGCTCTGAAAAACTGTTTTTT	CASSPSMTGGSEKLFF
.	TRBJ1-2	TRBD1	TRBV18	TGTGCCAGCTCACCAGGAGGGGACAGTTTCTATGGCTACACCTTC	CASSPGGDSFYGYTF
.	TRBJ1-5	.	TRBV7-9	TGTGCCAGCAGCACGTGGAAGGGGGAAACTGCTCATCAGCCCCAGCATTTT	CASSTWKGETAHQPQHF
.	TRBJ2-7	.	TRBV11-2	TGTGCCAGCAGCTTAAGTTTTAATCGGGGTTCCCTCTCCTACGAGCAGTACTTC	CASSLSFNRGSLSYEQYF
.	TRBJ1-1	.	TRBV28	TGTGCCAGCAGTCCATTGACAGGTCTAGACACTGAAGCTTTCTTT	CASSPLTGLDTEAFF
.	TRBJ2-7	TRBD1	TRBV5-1	TGCGCCAGCAGCGCGACAGGGGTCGAGCAGTACTTC	CASSATGVEQYF
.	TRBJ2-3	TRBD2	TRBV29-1	TGCAGCGTTGAGGACCGACTAGCCCTAAGCACAGATACGCAGTATTTT	CSVEDRLALSTDTQYF
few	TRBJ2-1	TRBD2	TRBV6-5	TGTGCCACCGTAGCGGGCAATGAGCAGTTCTTC	CATVAGNEQFF
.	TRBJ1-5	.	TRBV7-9	TGTGCCAGCAGCTCCCCGAGTTTTAGCAATCAGCCCCAGCATTTT	CASSSPSFSNQPQHF
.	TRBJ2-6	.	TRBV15	TGTGCCACCAGCACTCAGGTCTCTGGGGCCAACGTCCTGACTTTC	CATSTQVSGANVLTF
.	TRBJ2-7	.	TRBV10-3	TGTGCCATCAGGGTTGGGGGGAGCTCCTACGAGCAGTACTTC	CAIRVGGSSYEQYF
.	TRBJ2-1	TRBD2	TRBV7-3	TGTGCCAGCAGCTCCCGATCGGGGGGTCATGAGCAGTTCTTC	CASSSRSGGHEQFF
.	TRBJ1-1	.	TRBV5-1	TGCGCCAGCAGCTTGGGGGGGGGAGGAGCTGAAGCTTTCTTT	CASSLGGGGAEAFF
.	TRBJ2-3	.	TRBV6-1	TGTGCCAGCTCCCTTCCCGGCCGGGAGACGCAGTATTTT	CASSLPGRETQYF
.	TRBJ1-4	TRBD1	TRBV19	TGTGCCAGTAGTATTCGCAGGGGGGCAACTAATGAAAAACTGTTTTTT	CASSIRRGATNEKLFF
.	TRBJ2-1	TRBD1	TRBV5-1	TGCGCCAGCAGCTTAAATGCGGGACAGGGGTACAATGAGCAGTTCTTC	CASSLNAGQGYNEQFF
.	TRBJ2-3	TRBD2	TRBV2	TGTGCCAGCAGTGAATCTCTAGCGGGAGATACGCAGTATTTT	CASSESLAGDTQYF
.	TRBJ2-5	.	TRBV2	TGTGCCAGCAAGGTCGAATTGCGGGAGACCCAGTACTTC	CASKVELRETQYF
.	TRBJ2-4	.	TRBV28	TGTGCCAGCAGTTTAAAGCTTCTAGCCAAAAACATTCAGTACTTC	CASSLKLLAKNIQYF
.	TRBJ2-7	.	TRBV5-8	TGTGCCAGCAGCTTGGGTCAGGGCCCCTACGAGCAGTACTTC	CASSLGQGPYEQYF
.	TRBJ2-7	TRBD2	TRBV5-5	TGTGCCAGCAGCTCGGGACTAGCGGGAGTCGCTAGCTCCTACGAGCAGTACTTC	CASSSGLAGVASSYEQYF
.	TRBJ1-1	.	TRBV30	TGTGCCTGGAGTGAAGGGGTGTGGACTGAAGCTTTCTTT	CAWSEGVWTEAFF
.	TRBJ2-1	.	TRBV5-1	TGCGCCAGCGACAATGTGGGGGGGCGAAACGAGCAGTTCTTC	CASDNVGGRNEQFF
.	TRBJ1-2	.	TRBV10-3	TGTGCCATCAGTGAGTTTCCGGAGACTAACTATGGCTACACCTTC	CAISEFPETNYGYTF
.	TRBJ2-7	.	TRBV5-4	TGTGCCAGCAGCTTGACGGGTCCCTCCTACGAGCAGTACTTC	CASSLTGPSYEQYF
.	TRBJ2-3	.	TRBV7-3	TGTGCCAGCGCACCCGCTCCGGGAGATACGCAGTATTTT	CASAPAPGDTQYF
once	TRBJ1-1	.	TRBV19	TGTGCCAGTGCCCACGGGGTTTCGAACACTGAAGCTTTCTTT	CASAHGVSNTEAFF
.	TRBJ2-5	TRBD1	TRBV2	TGTGCCAGCAGCGCGACAGGGGACTTCCTAGAGACCCAGTACTTC	CASSATGDFLETQYF
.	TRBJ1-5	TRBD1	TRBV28	TGTGCCAGCCAGGGGGACCCCCAGCATTTT	CASQGDPQHF
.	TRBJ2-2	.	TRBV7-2	TGTGCCAGCAGCTTAGCGGCGGGGGCGGGCGGGGAGCTGTTTTTT	CASSLAAGAGGELFF
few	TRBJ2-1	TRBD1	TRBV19	TGTGCCAGTAGTATCGGGACAGGGGGCCTTAACAATGAGCAGTTCTTC	CASSIGTGGLNNEQFF
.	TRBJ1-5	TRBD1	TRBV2	TGTGCCAGCAGGTTAACAGGGGGCGGGAATCAGCCCCAGCATTTT	CASRLTGGGNQPQHF
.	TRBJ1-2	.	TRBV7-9	TGTGCCAGCAGCCCCAAAACCAGACAGGAGACTAACTATGGCTACACCTTC	CASSPKTRQETNYGYTF
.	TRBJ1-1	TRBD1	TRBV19	TGTGCCAGTACTGATATATTGAGGGGGCGGTGGACTGAAGCTTTCTTT	CASTDILRGRWTEAFF